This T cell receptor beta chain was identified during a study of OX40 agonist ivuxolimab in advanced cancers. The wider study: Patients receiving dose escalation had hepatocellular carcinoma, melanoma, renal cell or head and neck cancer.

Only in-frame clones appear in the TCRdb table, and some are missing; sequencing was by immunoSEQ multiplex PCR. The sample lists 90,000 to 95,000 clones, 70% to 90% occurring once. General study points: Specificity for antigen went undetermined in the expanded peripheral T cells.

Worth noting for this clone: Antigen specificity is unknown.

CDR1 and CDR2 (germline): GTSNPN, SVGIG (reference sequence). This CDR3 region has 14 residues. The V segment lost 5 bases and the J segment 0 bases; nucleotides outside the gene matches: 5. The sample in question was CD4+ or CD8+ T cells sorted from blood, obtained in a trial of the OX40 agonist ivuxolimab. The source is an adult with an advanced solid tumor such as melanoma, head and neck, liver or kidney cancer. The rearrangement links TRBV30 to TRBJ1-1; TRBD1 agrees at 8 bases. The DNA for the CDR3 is TGTGCCTGGGGTAGACAGGGGATGAACACTGAAGCTTTCTTT. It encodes CAWGRQGMNTEAFF.